What follows describes a single TCR beta chain. V lost 6 bases, J lost 1 base, and 7 bases stayed unmatched. Germline CDR1 is SGHNT and CDR2 is YENEEA. The CDR3 has 16 residues. Deep level was the assay's run setting. Repertoires were generated with immunoSEQ multiplex PCR, while TCRdb's copy carries only in-frame clones and drops some. The table records 600,000 to 700,000 clones, around 73% of them present only once. This entry belongs to a study of shared clonotypes between healthy human individuals. Study at large: A donor's plate count was three for CD4 naive and three for CD4 memory; CD8 naive had two and CD8 memory one.

V gene TRBV11-3 combines with J gene TRBJ2-1; 9 bases fit TRBD1. The source material was memory CD4+ T cells sorted from blood. Subset in this sample: CD45RA-negative fraction. The sequence derives from a woman in her 30s in good health. The CDR3 DNA follows: TGTGCCAGCAGTAACACCGGGACAGGGTCCTACAATGAGCAGTTCTTC. As protein: CASSNTGTGSYNEQFF.